This note documents a single TCR beta chain sequence. Its antigen is unknown. No base quality information exists; no much larger clone differs at one position. The sample originates from a study of blood T cell repertoires in COVID-19 (dated by TCRdb to about 2020). Turning to the overall study: The collaborator samples originated in the United States, Italy and Spain and spanned the acute and convalescent phases of COVID-19. The material from the prospective study consisted of cDNA or gDNA derived from T cells, B-cell-depleted T cells, or PBMCs. Subjects who had been exposed to COVID-19, were actively infected with it, or had recovered from it provided the deeply sampled blood TCRbeta repertoires that made up the dataset. The repertoires were released in a freely available public database meant as a resource for research on the immune response to SARS-CoV-2. Samples were obtained from the ongoing ImmuneRACE study (first 160 participants) and from over 1,000 subjects provided by 6 global collaborators. A de-identified subject ID, COVID-19 status, age in years and sex were almost always included in the sample metadata. Where available, HLA class I and class II types were taken from metadata supplied by the sample provider and were not determined by assay-based typing. The paper's findings and limits, for the study overall: How much clinical and demographic metadata was included differed by source and by participant, and the metadata was provided uncurated.

Enrolling through a virtual design, the prospective study's participants ranged in age from about 18 to 89 years and lived across some 23 United States geographic areas. In the prospective study, cohorts were assigned on the basis of participant-reported clinical history obtained from a screening survey and a study questionnaire. ImmuneRACE Cohort 3 recovered participants were defined by two consecutive negative NP/OP PCR tests, healthcare professional clearance, or symptom resolution. Mobile phlebotomists in the prospective study collected whole blood, serum and a nasopharyngeal or oropharyngeal swab from every participant. Over a 2-month period, participants in the prospective study had the option of providing additional blood draws and questionnaires. Before DNA extraction, prospective study blood samples were shipped either frozen or at room temperature. TCRbeta CDR3 regions were amplified from genomic DNA by means of the immunoSEQ Assay, a bias-controlled multiplex PCR. On the study's bioinformatics: The number of nucleated cells in each sample was estimated by amplification of reference gene primers within the assay. To quantify the absolute abundance of each unique TCRbeta CDR3 rearrangement, sequence reads were collapsed and filtered. For each sample, productive Simpson clonality was calculated as the square root of Simpson's diversity index over productive rearrangements. TCRdb retrieved this table from immuneACCESS and kept in-frame rearrangements only. Not all clones are present; in checked studies, unresolved V genes account for under half, and no reason is known for the remainder. The DNA was the basis for D and trimming; V, J and clone size are from that table. The sample yields under 250,000 clones; 70% to 85% were counted once. In total, the top ten clones hold about 3.3% of the sample.

From the germline V gene, CDR1 is SNHLY and CDR2 is FYNNEI. V is reduced by 0 bases and J by 10 bases, leaving a spacing of 12 bases between them. Reading from cysteine to phenylalanine, the CDR3 counts 14 amino acids. Only CDR3 DNA remains: 42 bases, in frame from the first base. The clonotype comes from an older woman who had recovered from COVID-19. The rearranged segments are TRBV2 and TRBJ2-2, with TRBD1 as a weak D call on 5 bases. Sequencing was done on a sample of PBMCs or T cells enriched from blood (not recorded which). The nucleotide sequence is TGTGCCAGCAGTGAAGCCCCAGGACAAGTGGAGCTGTTTTTT. This encodes CASSEAPGQVELFF.